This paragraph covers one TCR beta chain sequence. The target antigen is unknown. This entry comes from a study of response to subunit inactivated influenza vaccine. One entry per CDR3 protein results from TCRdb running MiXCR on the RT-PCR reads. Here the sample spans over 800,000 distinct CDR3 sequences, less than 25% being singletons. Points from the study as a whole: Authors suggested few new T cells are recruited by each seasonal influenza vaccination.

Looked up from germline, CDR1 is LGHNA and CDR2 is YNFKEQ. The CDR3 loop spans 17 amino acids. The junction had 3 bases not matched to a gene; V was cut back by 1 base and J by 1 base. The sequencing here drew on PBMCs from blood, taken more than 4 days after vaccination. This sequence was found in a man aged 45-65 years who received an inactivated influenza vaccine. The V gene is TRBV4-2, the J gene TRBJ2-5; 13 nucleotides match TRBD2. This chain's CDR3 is CASSQVGTSGVQETQYF. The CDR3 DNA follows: TGTGCCAGCAGCCAAGTAGGGACTAGCGGGGTCCAAGAGACCCAGTACTTC.